The clone carrying this T cell receptor (beta chain) was seen just once. Its antigen is not identified. The assay was immunoSEQ multiplex PCR, and TCRdb's table has in-frame clones only and misses some. Here the sample spans some 2 million clones, roughly 95% being singletons. These data belong to a study of shared clonotypes between healthy human individuals. Whole-study findings and limits: Clonotypes shared by all four donors outscored non-shared clonotypes in generation probability. Naive subsets typically showed greater estimated richness than memory subsets. Around 5% was the fraction of naive CD4 clonotypes found shared across a few donors.

The naive CD8 subset, CD45RO-negative cells positively selected for CCR7, excluded terminally differentiated effector memory CD45RA+ cells. The V gene's germline CDR1 is MNHNY and CDR2 SVGAGI (reference sequence). The CDR3 totals 16 residues. The V end lost 4 bases, the J end lost 4 bases, and 17 bases lay between the germline ends. This rearrangement joins TRBV6-6 to TRBJ1-5; D is perhaps TRBD1 (5 bases). The sample comprised naive CD8+ T cells sorted from blood. The receptor was derived from a man aged 18 to 29 in good health. CDR3 coding DNA: TGTGCCAGCAGTTTGGGACGGCCGGGGAAAAATCAGCCCCAGCATTTT. It is translated as CASSLGRPGKNQPQHF.